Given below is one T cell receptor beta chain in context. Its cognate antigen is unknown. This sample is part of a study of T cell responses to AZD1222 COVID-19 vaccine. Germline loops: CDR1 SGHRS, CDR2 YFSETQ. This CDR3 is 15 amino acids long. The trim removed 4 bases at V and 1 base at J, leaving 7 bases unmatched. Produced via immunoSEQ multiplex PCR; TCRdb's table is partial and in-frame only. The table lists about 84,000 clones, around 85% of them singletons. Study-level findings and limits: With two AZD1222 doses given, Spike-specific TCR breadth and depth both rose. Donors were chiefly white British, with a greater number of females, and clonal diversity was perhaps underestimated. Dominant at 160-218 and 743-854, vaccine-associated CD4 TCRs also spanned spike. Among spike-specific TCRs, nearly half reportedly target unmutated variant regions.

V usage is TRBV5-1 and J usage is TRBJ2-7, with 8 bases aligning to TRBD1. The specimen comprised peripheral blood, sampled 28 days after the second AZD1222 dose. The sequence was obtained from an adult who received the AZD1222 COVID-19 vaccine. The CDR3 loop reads CASSPDRVRSYEQYF. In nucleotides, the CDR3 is TGCGCCAGCAGCCCGGACAGGGTACGTTCCTACGAGCAGTACTTC.